The sample holds a few counts of the clone carrying this TCR beta chain. Its antigen is still unknown. The hyperthyroidism was newly diagnosed and had lasted under 2 months; the patients were aged 18 to 65. Amplified TCR beta CDR3 regions derived from RNA transcripts. The TCR CDR3 was amplified in a first-round RT-PCR using the HTBI primer set. TCRdb re-called the multiplex PCR reads through MiXCR, storing one row per CDR3 protein. Of approximately 740,000 distinct CDR3 sequences detected, 12% to 15% appear once; the ten largest clones hold 10%. This specimen belongs to a study of T cells in Graves' hyperthyroidism and ophthalmopathy. Trimming shortened V by 8 bases and J by 3 bases, and 17 bases separated the two germline ends. CDR1 is SEHNR, CDR2 FQNEAQ, per germline (reference sequence). The CDR3 has 14 amino acids. Whole-study findings and limits: Most thyroid clonotypes that were expanded above 0.001 also turned up in blood. Ophthalmopathy could be told apart from stable hyperthyroidism with a 13 V-J model.

The specimen sequenced was blood. The source of this sequence is a woman younger than 35 with Graves' hyperthyroidism. The V and J genes are TRBV7-9 and TRBJ2-7; possibly TRBD1 or TRBD2 for D (5 bases each). The chain's CDR3 is CASGIPGRIYEQYF. CDR3 DNA sequence: TGTGCCAGCGGGATACCGGGGCGAATCTACGAGCAGTACTTC.